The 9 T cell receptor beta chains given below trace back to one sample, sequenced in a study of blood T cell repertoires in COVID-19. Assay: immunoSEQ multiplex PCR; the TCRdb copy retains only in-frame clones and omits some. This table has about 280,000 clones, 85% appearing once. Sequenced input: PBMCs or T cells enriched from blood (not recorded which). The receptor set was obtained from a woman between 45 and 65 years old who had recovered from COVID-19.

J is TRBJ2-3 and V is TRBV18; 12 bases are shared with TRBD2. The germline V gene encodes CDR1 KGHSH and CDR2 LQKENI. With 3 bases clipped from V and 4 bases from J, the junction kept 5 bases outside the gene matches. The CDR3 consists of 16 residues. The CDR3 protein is CASSPPGLAGSDTQYF. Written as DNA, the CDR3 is TGTGCCAGCTCACCTCCGGGACTAGCGGGTTCAGATACGCAGTATTTT.

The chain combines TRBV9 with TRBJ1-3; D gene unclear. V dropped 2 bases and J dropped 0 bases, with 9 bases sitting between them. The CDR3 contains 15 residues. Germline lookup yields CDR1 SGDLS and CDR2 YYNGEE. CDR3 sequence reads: CASSVGLTSGNTIYF. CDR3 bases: TGTGCCAGCAGCGTCGGACTGACCTCTGGAAACACCATATATTTT.

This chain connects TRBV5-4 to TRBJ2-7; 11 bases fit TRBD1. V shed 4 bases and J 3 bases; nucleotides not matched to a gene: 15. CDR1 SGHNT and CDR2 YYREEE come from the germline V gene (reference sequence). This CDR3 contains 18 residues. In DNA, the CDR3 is TGTGCCAGCAGCCGCTGGACAGGGGGCTTAAGCGGGGACTACGAGCAGTACTTC. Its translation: CASSRWTGGLSGDYEQYF.

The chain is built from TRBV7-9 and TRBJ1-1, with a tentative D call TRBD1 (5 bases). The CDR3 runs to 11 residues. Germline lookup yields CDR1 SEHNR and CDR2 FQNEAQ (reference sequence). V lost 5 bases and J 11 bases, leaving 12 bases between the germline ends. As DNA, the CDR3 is TGTGCCAGCAGCCTAACAGGTTTGGCTTTCTTT. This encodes CASSLTGLAFF.

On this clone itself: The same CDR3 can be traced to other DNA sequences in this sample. CDR3 nucleotides: TGCAGCGTGGCCAGGGGGAGCAATCAGCCCCAGCATTTT. It translates to CSVARGSNQPQHF. The rearrangement uses TRBV29-1 and TRBJ1-5; 7 positions match TRBD1. The V and J ends lost 6 bases and 1 base, in that order; junction bases with no gene match: 3. Germline V gives CDR1 SQVTM, CDR2 ANQGSEA. CDR3 size: 13 residues.

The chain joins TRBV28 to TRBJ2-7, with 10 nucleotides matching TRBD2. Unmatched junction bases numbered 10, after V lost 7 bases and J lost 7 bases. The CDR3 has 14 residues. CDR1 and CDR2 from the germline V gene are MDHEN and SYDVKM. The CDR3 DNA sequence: TGTGCCAGCAACAGAGCGGGGGGGCCGCAAGAGCAGTACTTC. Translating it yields CASNRAGGPQEQYF.

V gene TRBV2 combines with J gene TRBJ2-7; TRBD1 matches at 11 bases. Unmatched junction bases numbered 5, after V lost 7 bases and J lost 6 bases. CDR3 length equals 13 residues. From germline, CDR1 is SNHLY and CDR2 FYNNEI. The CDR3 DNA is TGTGCCAGCACGGGACAGGGGGTCGGCGAGCAGTACTTC. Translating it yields CASTGQGVGEQYF.

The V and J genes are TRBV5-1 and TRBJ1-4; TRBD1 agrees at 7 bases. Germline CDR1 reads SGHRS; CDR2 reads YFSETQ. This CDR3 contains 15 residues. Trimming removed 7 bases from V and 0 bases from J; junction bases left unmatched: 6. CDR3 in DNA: TGCGCCAGCGCACAGGGGATTGCAACTAATGAAAAACTGTTTTTT. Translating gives CASAQGIATNEKLFF.

This chain's CDR3 is CASRGTGFQPQHF. In DNA, the CDR3 is TGTGCCAGCAGGGGAACAGGGTTCCAGCCCCAGCATTTT. V is TRBV12-3 or TRBV12-4 and J is TRBJ1-5, with a tentative D call TRBD1 (6 bases). Deletions cut 6 bases from V and 7 bases from J, with 13 bases between. This CDR3 spans 13 amino acids.